The 8 T cell receptor beta chains below all came from one sample that was sequenced in a study of technical replicates of blood from a few donors. Clones were read by immunoSEQ multiplex PCR, and TCRdb kept only the in-frame ones, dropping some. This table has tens of thousands of clones, approximately 92% appearing once. Sequenced input: T cells isolated from PBMCs. Source of these receptors: a human donor in good health.

V and J are TRBV7-2 and TRBJ2-3; D not resolved. The CDR3 totals 13 residues. The V gene's germline CDR1 is SGHTA and CDR2 FQGNSA. Trimming pared 1 base from V and 2 bases from J, leaving 4 bases between. The CDR3 spells CASSLDNTDTQYF. The CDR3, as DNA: TGTGCCAGCAGCTTAGATAACACAGATACGCAGTATTTT.

The genes are TRBV18 and TRBJ2-7; 8 bases map to TRBD2. This CDR3 has 17 amino acids. The germline V gene has CDR1 KGHSH and CDR2 LQKENI. The trim removed 4 bases at V and 3 bases at J, leaving 14 bases unmatched. CDR3 protein: CASSLSDVGTRRYEQYF. The CDR3 region has the DNA TGTGCCAGCTCACTTTCCGACGTCGGGACTAGACGCTACGAGCAGTACTTC.

This chain connects TRBV4-1 to TRBJ1-1; 9 bases match TRBD1. Losses at the gene ends were 1 base for V and 4 bases for J; bases not matched to a gene: 10. In germline, CDR1 is MGHRA, CDR2 YSYEKL. This CDR3 comprises 17 residues. CDR3 bases: TGCGCCAGCAGCCAAGGACAGGGGGGGGGTTCGGGCACTGAAGCTTTCTTT. Translated: CASSQGQGGGSGTEAFF.

V gene TRBV27 combines with J gene TRBJ2-7; tentative D call: TRBD2 (7 bases). V was pared by 6 bases and J by 7 bases, with 22 bases between. The CDR3 totals 15 residues. Germline CDR1 and CDR2: MNHEY and SMNVEV (reference sequence). The DNA of the CDR3 is TGTGCCAGCAGCACTGACGGGGGGCTGGTGAGGGAGCAGTACTTC. It specifies CASSTDGGLVREQYF.

The chain employs TRBV28 and TRBJ2-1; 10 positions agree with TRBD1. The CDR3 contains 15 residues. Trimming took 6 bases from V and 9 from J; bases not matched to a gene: 11. Germline-derived CDR1 and CDR2 are MDHEN and SYDVKM. CDR3 DNA: TGTGCCAGCAGGAACGGGGACAGGGGAGGGAGTGAGCAGTTCTTC. This translates into CASRNGDRGGSEQFF.

Regarding this clone: This CDR3 is also generated by other DNA sequences in the sample. The CDR3 here is CASSFTGSNQPQHF. In DNA, the CDR3 is TGTGCCAGCAGTTTCACAGGTAGCAATCAGCCCCAGCATTTT. This sequence joins TRBV27 and TRBJ1-5, with a possible D match to TRBD1 (5 bases). The CDR3 contains 14 residues. Trimming cost V 3 bases and J 0 bases, with 6 bases left between them. Germline loops: CDR1 MNHEY, CDR2 SMNVEV (reference sequence).

The V and J genes are TRBV5-1 and TRBJ1-4; D not certain. The germline gives CDR1 SGHRS, CDR2 YFSETQ. V was cut by 3 bases and J by 8 bases, with 14 bases left in between. This CDR3 region has 14 residues. The DNA of the CDR3 is TGCGCCAGCAGCTCCGCGGGAGGTAACGAAAAACTGTTTTTT. Encoded protein: CASSSAGGNEKLFF.

The chain is built from TRBV5-1 and TRBJ1-1; D unresolved. Germline CDR1 reads SGHRS; CDR2 reads YFSETQ. The CDR3 runs to 15 residues. V lost 0 bases to trimming and J lost 7 bases, with 16 bases between them. Written as DNA, the CDR3 is TGCGCCAGCAGCTTGGGCGGTCCTGGGTCCATTGAAGCTTTCTTT. Protein: CASSLGGPGSIEAFF.